This entry describes one T cell receptor beta chain. Its recognized antigen is unknown. A much larger clone lies one base from this, so it may be a read error. This record belongs to a study of glioma-infiltrating T cells (dated by TCRdb to about 2016). At the level of the whole study: The study sequenced TCR alpha- and beta-chain repertoires from glioma tissue, from non-neoplastic brain tissue and from matched peripheral blood mononuclear cells. To gauge divergence between tissue and blood T-cell populations, every tissue-infiltrating repertoire was compared against the peripheral blood repertoire from the same patient. The paired cohort was made up of three low-grade glioma patients, several primary glioblastoma patients and three non-glioma patients who contributed non-neoplastic brain tissue.

The research as a whole found: Very few CDR3 sequences were found to be shared between tissue and blood, and this scarcity was attributed to high CDR3 diversity and limited sampling. VJ-independent divergence between tissue and blood was below expectation in non-neoplastic patients but above expectation in all gliomas, especially low-grade gliomas. Group comparisons rested on small numbers: three non-neoplastic, three low-grade glioma and several glioblastoma patients.

TCR alpha and beta CDR3 regions were amplified with the iRepertoire nested amplicon-rescue multiplex PCR (arm-PCR) platform from RNA. The input for one-step reverse transcription and amplification was about 85-400 ng of either tissue mRNA or PBMC total RNA. Following bead purification, Illumina adapters were added by a secondary multiplex PCR, and the libraries were gel-purified between 200 and 400 bp. Libraries carried internal 6-nucleotide barcodes used for demultiplexing. Sequencing of the libraries was done on an Illumina MiSeq using 2x220 or 2x250 nucleotide paired-end reads. The paper's data handling went like this. Paired reads were merged with FLASH 1.2.11 and aligned to the GRCh37 human genome with BWA-MEM before extracting TRA and TRB reads. For V and J assignment, an IMGT-derived reference of cassette sequences and CDR3 motifs that included pseudogenes was used. Reads were translated in three frames, and productive CDR3s were defined by a C…FGXG motif without stop codons. A clonotype was defined as a unique combination of a V-J cassette pair and a CDR3 amino acid sequence. Hamming distance filtering was applied to reads, with thresholds set by the sequence error rate of each sample in mapped regions. In TCRdb, the public reads were trimmed at Q25 with fastp and aligned with MiXCR, with productive beta chains retained. Every entry covers one CDR3 protein and lists the most common genes and DNA from its rows. What appears here as the V and J calls and clone size reflects TCRdb's work, not the paper's. The sample records about 180,000 distinct CDR3 sequences, approximately 40% of which are singletons. Of the sample, around 5.3% is held by the ten largest clones.

The CDR3 holds 14 amino acids from the cysteine to the phenylalanine. CDR3 DNA is the only sequence kept; it has 42 bases, read in frame from the first base. CDR1 and CDR2, per the germline V gene, are SNHLY and FYNNEI. Deletion took 9 bases off V and 3 bases off J, with a span of 16 bases between the germline ends. The origin of this receptor is a human donor with low-grade glioma or glioblastoma, undergoing nonglioma brain surgery, or in good health (not recorded which). Sample: glioma tissue, nonneoplastic brain tissue, or PBMCs (not recorded which). Recombination connected TRBV2 to TRBJ2-3; the best D guess is TRBD2, with 5 bases matching. The nucleotide sequence reads as follows: TGTGCCAGTAATCTAGCAACACTAACAGATACGCAGTATTTT. Protein translation: CASNLATLTDTQYF. Outside the CDR3, residues come from the reference TRBV2 and TRBJ2-3 proteins, so the full variable domain is: EPEVTQTPSHQVTQMGQEVILRCVPISNHLYFYWYRQILGQKVEFLVSFYNNEISEKSEIFDDQFSVERPDGSNFTLKIRSTKLEDSAMYFCASNLATLTDTQYFGPGTRLTVL.